These T cell receptor beta chains were read from a single sample in a study of blood T cell repertoires in COVID-19. Only in-frame clones appear in the TCRdb table, and some are missing; sequencing was by immunoSEQ multiplex PCR. The table records roughly 59,000 clones, around 80% of them present only once. Sequencing was performed on peripheral blood. The receptors shown here come from a human donor in a cohort sampled during active COVID-19. CDR3s include the opening cysteine and the closing phenylalanine or tryptophan. The D gene is left open where the match is weak. Not all rows give a size; the values are once, few, many and, for expanded clones, a class.

J,length,size,D,V,DNA,CDR3
TRBJ2-1,15,-,TRBD2,TRBV28,TGTGCCAGCAGCCTCCTACCCGCGGGAGTCAATGAGCAGTTCTTC,CASSLLPAGVNEQFF
TRBJ2-7,14,-,TRBD1,TRBV5-6,TGTGCCAGCAGCTTTGTGGGACAGTCCTACGAGCAGTACTTC,CASSFVGQSYEQYF
TRBJ2-5,15,-,TRBD2,TRBV7-9,TGTGCCAGCAGCGGTAGCGGGAGAGATCCAGAGACCCAGTACTTC,CASSGSGRDPETQYF
TRBJ2-6,15,once,-,TRBV7-9,TGTGCCAGCAGCTTAAGGAGCTCTGGGGCCAACGTCCTGACTTTC,CASSLRSSGANVLTF
TRBJ2-7,15,-,TRBD1,TRBV4-2,TGTGCCAGCAGCGAACCGGGACAGGGATCGCGAGAGCAGTACTTC,CASSEPGQGSREQYF
TRBJ1-2,15,-,TRBD1,TRBV19,TGTGCCAGTAGTACATCCGGGACAGGGGTGAATGGCTACACCTTC,CASSTSGTGVNGYTF
TRBJ2-5,15,-,TRBD2,TRBV5-1,TGCGCCAGCAGCTTGTCTAGCGGGAGGGTGGAGACCCAGTACTTC,CASSLSSGRVETQYF
TRBJ2-5,15,once,TRBD1,TRBV14,TGTGCCAGCAGCCAGGCAGGGGGATGGAGAGAGACCCAGTACTTC,CASSQAGGWRETQYF
TRBJ2-5,14,-,TRBD2,TRBV6-1,TGTGCCAGCAGTGAAGGACTAGCGAGAGGGACCCAGTACTTC,CASSEGLARGTQYF
TRBJ2-2,14,-,-,TRBV3-1/TRBV3-2,TGTGCCAGCAGCCCCAAAGCTTCCACCGGGGAGCTGTTTTTT,CASSPKASTGELFF
TRBJ2-1,14,-,-,TRBV19,TGTGCCAGTATAGGAGCGAGCTCCTACAATGAGCAGTTCTTC,CASIGASSYNEQFF
TRBJ1-1,14,-,TRBD1,TRBV2,TGTGCCAGCAGTGATGGGACAGCCAACACTGAAGCTTTCTTT,CASSDGTANTEAFF
TRBJ2-7,15,-,TRBD1,TRBV6-2/TRBV6-3,TGTGCCAGCAGCCCACCGGGACAGGGCCTCTACGAGCAGTACTTC,CASSPPGQGLYEQYF
TRBJ2-1,15,once,-,TRBV5-5,TGTGCCAGCAGCTTGCGGCTAGCGTCCTACAATGAGCAGTTCTTC,CASSLRLASYNEQFF
TRBJ2-3,15,-,TRBD2,TRBV9,TGTGCCAGCAGCGTGACTAGCGGGAGGACAGATACGCAGTATTTT,CASSVTSGRTDTQYF
TRBJ2-7,12,-,-,TRBV27,TGTGCCAGCAGTTTGTTAGGAGACGAGCAGTACTTC,CASSLLGDEQYF
TRBJ2-1,16,-,TRBD1,TRBV10-1,TGCGCCAGCAGTGCCGGAGACAGGGGGCGCGGTAATGAGCAGTTCTTC,CASSAGDRGRGNEQFF
TRBJ2-1,15,-,-,TRBV11-2,TGTGCCAGCAGCTTAGAGACCCGGAGGGCACCTTGGCAGTTCTTC,CASSLETRRAPWQFF
TRBJ2-7,15,-,TRBD2,TRBV7-3,TGTGCCAGCAGCTTCCTAGCGGGAGATGGATACGAGCAGTACTTC,CASSFLAGDGYEQYF
TRBJ2-6,16,-,-,TRBV29-1,TGCAGCGTTGATGGGGGCCCAAGCTCTGGGGCCAACGTCCTGACTTTC,CSVDGGPSSGANVLTF
TRBJ1-2,13,-,-,TRBV7-9,TGTGCCAGCAGCTTAGAGTTCACGGATGGCTACACCTTC,CASSLEFTDGYTF
TRBJ2-5,16,-,TRBD2,TRBV7-9,TGTGCCAGCAGCTTAGGGGCAGCGGGACGACCGGAGACCCAGTACTTC,CASSLGAAGRPETQYF
TRBJ2-2,12,-,-,TRBV24-1,TGTGCCACCAGTGACCCTACCGGGGAGCTGTTTTTT,CATSDPTGELFF
TRBJ1-1,15,-,-,TRBV28,TGTGCCAGCAGTTTCCCGGCCGGGACTTACACTGAAGCTTTCTTT,CASSFPAGTYTEAFF
TRBJ2-5,17,-,TRBD1,TRBV7-9,TGTGCCAGCAGCTTAGCCCTTGGGGGCAGGGGGCGAGAGACCCAGTACTTC,CASSLALGGRGRETQYF
TRBJ2-7,15,-,TRBD1,TRBV7-9,TGTGCCAGCAGCTATTCTGGGGACAGGCTCTACGAGCAGTACTTC,CASSYSGDRLYEQYF
TRBJ2-1,19,-,-,TRBV24-1,TGTGCCACCAGTGTCCGCCCGGGGACTTCTCGTAGCTCCTACAATGAGCAGTTCTTC,CATSVRPGTSRSSYNEQFF
TRBJ2-3,15,-,TRBD2,TRBV27,TGTGCCAGCAGTTTAACTAGCGGAATCACAGATACGCAGTATTTT,CASSLTSGITDTQYF
TRBJ2-6,14,-,-,TRBV30,TGTGCCAGTGCTGCGGGGCCTGGGGCCAACGTCCTGACTTTC,CASAAGPGANVLTF
TRBJ2-3,11,-,-,TRBV12-3/TRBV12-4,TGTGCCAGCAGGAGGGCGGAAACGCAGTATTTT,CASRRAETQYF
TRBJ2-7,12,-,-,TRBV29-1,TGCAGCGCCGCGAGGGACTCCTACGAGCAGTACTTC,CSAARDSYEQYF
TRBJ2-7,15,-,-,TRBV27,TGTGCCAGCAGTCCTCTGGGACTGTCTGGGGACGAGCAGTACTTC,CASSPLGLSGDEQYF
TRBJ2-3,17,once,TRBD1,TRBV9,TGTGCCAGCGGACAGGGGGTAAATCTGGTTGGCACAGATACGCAGTATTTT,CASGQGVNLVGTDTQYF
TRBJ1-1,14,-,-,TRBV15,TGTGCCACCAGCCTCGGTGCCATGAACACTGAAGCTTTCTTT,CATSLGAMNTEAFF
TRBJ2-1,16,-,-,TRBV24-1,TGTGCCACCAGTGGTTCCCCTGGTAGCTCCTACAATGAGCAGTTCTTC,CATSGSPGSSYNEQFF
TRBJ2-3,14,-,TRBD2,TRBV28,TGTGCCAGCAGCCGAGCCTCCGGACTAGCTACGCAGTATTTT,CASSRASGLATQYF
TRBJ2-1,18,-,TRBD2,TRBV2,TGTGCCAGCAGAACCGGACTAGCGGGAGGTCGGGGTGTGTGGGAGCAGTTCTTC,CASRTGLAGGRGVWEQFF
TRBJ1-2,13,few,-,TRBV5-6,TGTGCCAGCAGCTTGCTCAGGGCCTATGGCTACACCTTC,CASSLLRAYGYTF
TRBJ1-6,14,once,-,TRBV6-5,TGTGCCAGCAGTTATCTTACAGGGTCTTCACCCCTCCACTTT,CASSYLTGSSPLHF
TRBJ2-3,15,-,TRBD2,TRBV6-6,TGTGCCATCGAAGGGGCGGGAGTGGATGGAGATACGCAGTATTTT,CAIEGAGVDGDTQYF
TRBJ2-7,12,medium-sized,-,TRBV5-4,TGTGCCAGCAGCTCAGGGATCTACGAGCAGTACTTC,CASSSGIYEQYF
TRBJ2-1,16,-,TRBD2,TRBV11-3,TGTGCCAGCAGCCCCCAAGCATCAGCGGGAGGCAATGAGCAGTTCTTC,CASSPQASAGGNEQFF
TRBJ2-3,16,-,-,TRBV4-3,TGCGCCAGCAGCCAAGAAGTCGGGGGCGGGGGAGATACGCAGTATTTT,CASSQEVGGGGDTQYF
TRBJ2-2,16,many,-,TRBV6-4,TGTGCCAGCAGTGAGGGGGGGCGAATTCACACCGGGGAGCTGTTTTTT,CASSEGGRIHTGELFF
TRBJ1-4,15,-,-,TRBV7-9,TGTGCCAGCAGCTTAGGGAGAGCGACTAATGAAAAACTGTTTTTT,CASSLGRATNEKLFF
TRBJ2-2,17,-,-,TRBV6-1,TGTGCCAGCAGTGGACAGGTTGAATTCGATGGCACCGGGGAGCTGTTTTTT,CASSGQVEFDGTGELFF
TRBJ2-3,15,-,TRBD2,TRBV6-4,TGTGCCAGCAGTGCCACTAGCGGGGCCACAGATACGCAGTATTTT,CASSATSGATDTQYF
TRBJ2-7,14,-,TRBD2,TRBV2,TGTGCCAGCAGACTAGCGGGAGGGCCGGGAGAGCAGTACTTC,CASRLAGGPGEQYF
TRBJ2-2,18,-,TRBD2,TRBV7-6,TGTGCCAGCAGCTTTCTTACCTTGACTAGCGGGAGAGTCGGGGAGCTGTTTTTT,CASSFLTLTSGRVGELFF
TRBJ2-2,16,-,-,TRBV7-2,TGTGCCAGCAGCTCCCGTCGGGGCGGGACCACCGGGGAGCTGTTTTTT,CASSSRRGGTTGELFF
TRBJ2-1,15,-,-,TRBV29-1,TGCAGCGTTGAGTTGCCAGTAAGCTCCTACAATGAGCAGTTCTTC,CSVELPVSSYNEQFF
TRBJ2-7,13,once,-,TRBV4-2,TGTGCCAGCAGCCAAGTTACTACTTACGAGCAGTACTTC,CASSQVTTYEQYF